The clone carrying this TCR beta chain was detected a few times. The record originates from a study of blood T cells in healthy people across ages. There are 13 residues in the CDR3. With 6 bases removed from V and 13 bases from J, the gap between germline ends came to 22 bases. The germline V gene encodes CDR1 DFQATT and CDR2 SNEGSKA (reference sequence). A J-beta primer mix and a sample-barcoded 5' primer were used in a second PCR of about 7 to 12 cycles. TCRdb fed the 5' RACE reads into MiXCR, producing one record per CDR3 protein. The repertoire holds 650,000 to 1,000,000 distinct CDR3 sequences, 30% to 45% seen once, with 10% to 15% in the top ten.

The source is a man in his late teens or twenties in good health. V usage is TRBV20-1 and J usage is TRBJ2-4; perhaps TRBD1 as D (6 bases). The sequenced material came from blood. CDR3 in DNA: TGCAGTGCCGTGGAGGCCAGGGGTAGTGAGCAGTACTTC. Translation: CSAVEARGSEQYF.